A selection of T cell receptor beta chains follows, all from one sample in a study of response to subunit inactivated influenza vaccine. TCRdb reprocessed the RT-PCR reads via MiXCR and lists one record per CDR3 protein. This sample carries about 540,000 distinct CDR3 sequences, roughly 23% of them seen once, and the ten largest clones take 2.5% to 3%. This sample was shared with a second study, whose subject was T cells expressing NK-cell markers.

This sample comprised CD4+ T cells sorted from PBMCs, obtained 11 to 12 days after vaccination. These receptors were obtained from a man aged 50 to 60 who received an inactivated influenza vaccine. The CDR3 runs from the conserved cysteine through the conserved F or W. The order of the fields is J gene, clone size, D gene, V gene, CDR3 DNA, CDR3 protein. The D gene is left open where the match is weak. Not all rows give a size; the values are once, few, many and, for expanded clones, a class.

TRBJ2-7 | - | TRBD1 | TRBV20-1 | TGCAGTGCTAGCGGATTGACAGGGGGATTATACGAGCAGTACTTC | CSASGLTGGLYEQYF
TRBJ2-7 | many | TRBD1 | TRBV10-3 | TGTGCCATCGGGGGACAGGGGGTCTACGAGCAGTACTTC | CAIGGQGVYEQYF
TRBJ1-3 | - | - | TRBV14 | TGTGCCAGCAGCCAAGACAGAGCCGGAAACACCATATATTTT | CASSQDRAGNTIYF
TRBJ2-1 | - | - | TRBV19 | TGTGCCAGTAGTATTCGTAGGCCCTACAATGAGCAGTTCTTC | CASSIRRPYNEQFF
TRBJ2-5 | many | - | TRBV5-1 | TGCGCCAGCAGCTTGGACCAAGAGACCCAGTACTTC | CASSLDQETQYF
TRBJ2-3 | - | - | TRBV5-5 | TGTGCCAGCAGCTCCCGGGAACAGCACACAGATACGCAGTATTTT | CASSSREQHTDTQYF
TRBJ1-1 | few | - | TRBV5-1 | TGCGCCAGCAGCTTGATTGCCCGAAACACTGAAGCTTTCTTT | CASSLIARNTEAFF
TRBJ2-1 | - | - | TRBV5-1 | TGCGCCAGCAGCTTGGCCGAGCAGCCTACGATGCCCTACAATGAGCAGTTCTTC | CASSLAEQPTMPYNEQFF
TRBJ2-7 | - | TRBD2 | TRBV13 | TGTGCCAGCAGCTTAGGGGTGACTAGCGACTACGAGCAGTACTTC | CASSLGVTSDYEQYF
TRBJ1-6 | - | - | TRBV7-2 | TGTGCCAGCAGACTCGACAAGAGCTCCTATAATTCACCCCTCCACTTT | CASRLDKSSYNSPLHF
TRBJ1-1 | - | TRBD1 | TRBV9 | TGTGCCAGCAGCCTTGAAGGACAGGGACTGAACACTGAAGCTTTCTTT | CASSLEGQGLNTEAFF
TRBJ2-1 | many | - | TRBV3-1 | TGTGCCAGCAGCCAACCGGGACAACTCTACAATGAGCAGTTCTTC | CASSQPGQLYNEQFF
TRBJ2-7 | - | TRBD2 | TRBV3-1 | TGTGCCAGCAGCCAACTCGGGAGGATAGCGGGCTACGAGCAGTACTTC | CASSQLGRIAGYEQYF
TRBJ2-3 | - | - | TRBV7-2 | TGTGCCAGCAGCTTGGGCGACCTACGAGGGCTAAATACGCAGTATTTT | CASSLGDLRGLNTQYF
TRBJ1-1 | - | TRBD1 | TRBV7-9 | TGTGCCAGCAGCTCGGGCTTGGGACAGGCGAAGAACACTGAAGCTTTCTTT | CASSSGLGQAKNTEAFF
TRBJ2-5 | - | TRBD1 | TRBV2 | TGTGCCAGCAGATACCCGGGACAGGGCCGGCAGACCCAGTACTTC | CASRYPGQGRQTQYF
TRBJ2-5 | - | - | TRBV7-2 | TGTGCCAGCAGCCCCAGAAGTAGGGCAGAGACCCAGTACTTC | CASSPRSRAETQYF
TRBJ1-1 | - | TRBD1 | TRBV7-2 | TGTGCCAGCAGCGCCTGGGACAGTGGGATAGGCACTGAAGCTTTCTTT | CASSAWDSGIGTEAFF
TRBJ2-7 | - | TRBD2 | TRBV5-1 | TGCGCCAGCAGCTGGACTAGCGGGAGGACCTACGAGCAGTACTTC | CASSWTSGRTYEQYF
TRBJ1-2 | few | - | TRBV5-6 | TGTGCCAGCAGCTTAGGTTCTTTGCGACGTGCAGGGTCTAACTATGGCTACACCTTC | CASSLGSLRRAGSNYGYTF
TRBJ2-3 | few | TRBD2 | TRBV28 | TGTGCCAGCAGATCCGCGGGAGTGAGCACAGATACGCAGTATTTT | CASRSAGVSTDTQYF
TRBJ2-6 | few | - | TRBV6-2/TRBV6-3 | TGTGCCAGCAGTCAGAACGCCGCTGGGGCCAACGTCCTGACTTTC | CASSQNAAGANVLTF
TRBJ2-7 | - | TRBD2 | TRBV29-1 | TGCAGCGTTAGCTCGGGACTAGCGGGAGACGAGCAGTACTTC | CSVSSGLAGDEQYF
TRBJ2-7 | few | - | TRBV4-3 | TGCGCCAGCAGCCCCGATGTAGGTCCCTACGAGCAGTACTTC | CASSPDVGPYEQYF
TRBJ2-1 | few | - | TRBV4-3 | TGCGCCAGCAGCCAAGAACTAGCTTCCCCCAATGAGCAGTTCTTC | CASSQELASPNEQFF
TRBJ2-1 | once | - | TRBV7-2 | TGTGCCAGCAGCTTAGCGTCTTGGAATGAGCAGTTCTTC | CASSLASWNEQFF
TRBJ2-2 | many | - | TRBV15 | TGTGCCACCAGCAGAGATTCGAGAGTGGTCACCGGGGAGCTGTTTTTT | CATSRDSRVVTGELFF
TRBJ1-5 | few | - | TRBV9 | TGTGCCAGCAGCCAATCCGGGACCCCCGATCAGCCCCAGCATTTT | CASSQSGTPDQPQHF
TRBJ1-5 | few | - | TRBV6-1 | TGTGCCAGTGACGAACAGGCCAATCAGCCCCAGCATTTT | CASDEQANQPQHF
TRBJ1-5 | few | - | TRBV12-3/TRBV12-4 | TGTGCCAGCAGTTTCAGCCAAGTTCTCCATCAGCCCCAGCATTTT | CASSFSQVLHQPQHF
TRBJ2-3 | - | TRBD2 | TRBV5-1 | TGCGCCAGCAGCTTGGACGGGGGGAAGAGAACAGATACGCAGTATTTT | CASSLDGGKRTDTQYF
TRBJ2-1 | - | TRBD2 | TRBV20-1 | TGCAGTGCTAGAGATAGCGGGAGGGCGTATGAGCAGTTCTTC | CSARDSGRAYEQFF
TRBJ2-3 | many | TRBD2 | TRBV20-1 | TGCAGTGCTACCGGGACCGGGAGGGTTGATACGCAGTATTTT | CSATGTGRVDTQYF
TRBJ2-1 | - | TRBD1 | TRBV7-9 | TGTGCCAGCAGCCGCCCCGGGACAGGGTCAAACGAGCAGTTCTTC | CASSRPGTGSNEQFF
TRBJ2-1 | - | TRBD2 | TRBV5-4 | TGTGCCAGCAGCCCCGGGAGGGGGTTCTACAATGAGCAGTTCTTC | CASSPGRGFYNEQFF
TRBJ1-2 | - | - | TRBV25-1 | TGTGCCAGCAGCCAACTGCAAGGTGGCTACACCTTC | CASSQLQGGYTF
TRBJ2-7 | - | - | TRBV4-3 | TGCGCCAGCAGCCAAGGGGCAGGGGACAACTACGAGCAGTACTTC | CASSQGAGDNYEQYF
TRBJ2-1 | - | TRBD1 | TRBV5-1 | TGCGCCAGCAGCTTGGCACAGGGGTCGAACGAGCAGTTCTTC | CASSLAQGSNEQFF
TRBJ1-5 | few | - | TRBV6-1 | TGTGCCAGCAAAGTGTCAGGGGCAGGGAGTAATCAGCCCCAGCATTTT | CASKVSGAGSNQPQHF
TRBJ2-6 | few | TRBD2 | TRBV2 | TGTGCCAGCAGGAGGACTAGCTCTGGGGCCAACGTCCTGACTTTC | CASRRTSSGANVLTF
TRBJ1-3 | - | TRBD1 | TRBV11-3 | TGTGCCAGCAGCTTAGACCTCGACACAGGGGACTACACCATATATTTT | CASSLDLDTGDYTIYF
TRBJ2-4 | - | - | TRBV15 | TGTGCCACCAGCAGAGTAGTGTGGGACATTCAGTACTTC | CATSRVVWDIQYF
TRBJ2-3 | - | TRBD1 | TRBV24-1 | TGTGCCACCAAGGACAGGGGTCGGATACATTTT | CATKDRGRIHF
TRBJ2-3 | - | - | TRBV4-3 | TGCGCCAGCAGCCAAGATCGGCCAGGAACCAGCACAGATACGCAGTATTTT | CASSQDRPGTSTDTQYF
TRBJ1-2 | few | TRBD1 | TRBV2 | TGTGCCAGCATCTTTGACAGGGGGCTGCACTATGGCTACACCTTC | CASIFDRGLHYGYTF
TRBJ2-5 | - | TRBD2 | TRBV9 | TGTGCCAGCAGCGTAGGAAGCGGGGTACAAGAGACCCAGTACTTC | CASSVGSGVQETQYF
TRBJ2-1 | - | - | TRBV20-1 | TGCAGTGCCCCACCCCAACTTTCTTACAATGAGCAGTTCTTC | CSAPPQLSYNEQFF
TRBJ2-7 | - | - | TRBV27 | TGTGCCAGCAGGGGGGGGGCAGGTGGAAACTACGAGCAGTACTTC | CASRGGAGGNYEQYF
TRBJ1-1 | few | - | TRBV20-1 | TGCAGTGCTAGAGATTCGACGGCCATGAGTACTGAAGCTTTCTTT | CSARDSTAMSTEAFF